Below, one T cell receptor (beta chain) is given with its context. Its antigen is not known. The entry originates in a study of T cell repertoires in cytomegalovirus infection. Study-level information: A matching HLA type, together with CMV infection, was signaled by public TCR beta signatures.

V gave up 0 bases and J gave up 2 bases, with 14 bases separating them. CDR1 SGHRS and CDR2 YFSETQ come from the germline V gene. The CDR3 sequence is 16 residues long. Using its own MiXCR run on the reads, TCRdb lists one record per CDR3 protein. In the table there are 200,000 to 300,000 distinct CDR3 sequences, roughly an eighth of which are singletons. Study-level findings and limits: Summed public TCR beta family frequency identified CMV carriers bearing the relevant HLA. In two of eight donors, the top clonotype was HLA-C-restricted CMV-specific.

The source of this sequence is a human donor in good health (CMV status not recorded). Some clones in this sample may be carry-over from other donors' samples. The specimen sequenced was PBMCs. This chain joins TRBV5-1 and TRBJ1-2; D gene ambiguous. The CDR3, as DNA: TGCGCCAGCAGCTTGGGGTCCAGGTCTGGGAACTATGGCTACACCTTC. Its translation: CASSLGSRSGNYGYTF.